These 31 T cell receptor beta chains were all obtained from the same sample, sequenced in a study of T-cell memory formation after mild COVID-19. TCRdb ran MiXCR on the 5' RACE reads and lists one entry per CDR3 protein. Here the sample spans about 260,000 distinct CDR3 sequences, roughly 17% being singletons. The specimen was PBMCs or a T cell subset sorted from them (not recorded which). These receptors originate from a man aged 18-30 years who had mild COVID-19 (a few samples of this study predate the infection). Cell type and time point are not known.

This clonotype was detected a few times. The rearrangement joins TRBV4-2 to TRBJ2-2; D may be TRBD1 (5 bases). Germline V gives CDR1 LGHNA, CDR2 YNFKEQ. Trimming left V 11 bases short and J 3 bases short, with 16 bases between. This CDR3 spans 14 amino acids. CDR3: CASAGLWDTGELFF. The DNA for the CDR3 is TGTGCCTCCGCAGGGCTATGGGACACCGGGGAGCTGTTTTTT.

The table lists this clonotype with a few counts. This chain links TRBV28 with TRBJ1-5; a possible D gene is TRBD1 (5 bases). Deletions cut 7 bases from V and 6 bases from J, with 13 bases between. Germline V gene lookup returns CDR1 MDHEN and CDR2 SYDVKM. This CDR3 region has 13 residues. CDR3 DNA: TGTGCCAGCAACCTCAGGGAGGGTCAGCCCCAGCATTTT. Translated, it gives CASNLREGQPQHF. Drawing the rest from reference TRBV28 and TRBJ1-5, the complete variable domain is DVKVTQSSRYLVKRTGEKVFLECVQDMDHENMFWYRQDPGLGLRLIYFSYDVKMKEKGDIPEGYSVSREKKERFSLILESASTNQTSMYLCASNLREGQPQHFGDGTRLSIL.

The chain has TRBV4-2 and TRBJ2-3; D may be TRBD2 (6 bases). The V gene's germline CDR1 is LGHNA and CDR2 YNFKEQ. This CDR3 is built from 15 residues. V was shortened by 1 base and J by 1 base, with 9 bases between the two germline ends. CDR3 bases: TGTGCCAGCAGCCAAGTGCGGGGAGGCACAGATACGCAGTATTTT. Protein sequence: CASSQVRGGTDTQYF.

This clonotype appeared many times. The CDR3 coding sequence is TGCAGTGCTACGGGGACAGGGGCCTATGGCTACACCTTC. It is translated as CSATGTGAYGYTF. The rearrangement links TRBV20-1 to TRBJ1-2; 10 positions agree with TRBD1. This CDR3 region has 13 residues. The J segment lost 4 bases and the V segment lost 4 bases, leaving 3 bases of the junction unmatched. CDR1 is DFQATT and CDR2 is SNEGSKA in the germline V gene (reference sequence).

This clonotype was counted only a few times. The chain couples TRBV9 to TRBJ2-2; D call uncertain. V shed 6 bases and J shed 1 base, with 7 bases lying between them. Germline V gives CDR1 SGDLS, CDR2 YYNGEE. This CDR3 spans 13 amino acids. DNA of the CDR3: TGTGCCAGCAATTCAGGGAACACCGGGGAGCTGTTTTTT. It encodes CASNSGNTGELFF.

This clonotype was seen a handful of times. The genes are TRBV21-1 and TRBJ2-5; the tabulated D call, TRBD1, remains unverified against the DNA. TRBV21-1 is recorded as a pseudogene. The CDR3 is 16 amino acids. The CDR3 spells CASRFSKRQSQETQYF. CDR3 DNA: TGTGCCAGCAGATTCAGCAAGAGACAGAGCCAAGAGACCCAGTACTTC.

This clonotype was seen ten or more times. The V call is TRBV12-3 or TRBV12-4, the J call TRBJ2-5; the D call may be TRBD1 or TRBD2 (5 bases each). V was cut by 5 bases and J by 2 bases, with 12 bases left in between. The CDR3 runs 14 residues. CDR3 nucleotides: TGTGCCAGCAGTCGGGGCCGCGGGCAAGAGACCCAGTACTTC. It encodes CASSRGRGQETQYF.

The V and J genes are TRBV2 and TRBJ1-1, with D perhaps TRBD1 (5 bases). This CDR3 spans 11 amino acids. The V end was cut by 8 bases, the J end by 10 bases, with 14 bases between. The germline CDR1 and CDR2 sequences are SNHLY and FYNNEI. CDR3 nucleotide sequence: TGTGCCAGCGAGGCAGGGTTCGTAGCTTTCTTT. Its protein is CASEAGFVAFF.

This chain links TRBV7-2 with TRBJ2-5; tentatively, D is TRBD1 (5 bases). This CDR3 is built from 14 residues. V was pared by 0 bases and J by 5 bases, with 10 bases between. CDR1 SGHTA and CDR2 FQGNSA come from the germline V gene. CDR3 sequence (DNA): TGTGCCAGCAGCTTAGCGCGGACATACGAGACCCAGTACTTC. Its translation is CASSLARTYETQYF.

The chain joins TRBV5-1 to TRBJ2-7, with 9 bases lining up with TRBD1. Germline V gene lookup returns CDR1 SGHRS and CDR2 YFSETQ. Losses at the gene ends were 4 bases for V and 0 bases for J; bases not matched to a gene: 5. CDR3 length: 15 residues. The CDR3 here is CASSDGTGSSYEQYV. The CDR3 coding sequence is TGCGCCAGCAGCGACGGGACAGGGAGCTCCTACGAGCAGTACGTC.

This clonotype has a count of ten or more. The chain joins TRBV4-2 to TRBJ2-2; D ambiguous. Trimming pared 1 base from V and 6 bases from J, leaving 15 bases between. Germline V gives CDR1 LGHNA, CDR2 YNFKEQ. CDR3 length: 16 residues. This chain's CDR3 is CASSQVPSRFAGELFF. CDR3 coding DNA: TGTGCCAGCAGCCAAGTTCCTAGTAGATTCGCCGGGGAGCTGTTTTTT.

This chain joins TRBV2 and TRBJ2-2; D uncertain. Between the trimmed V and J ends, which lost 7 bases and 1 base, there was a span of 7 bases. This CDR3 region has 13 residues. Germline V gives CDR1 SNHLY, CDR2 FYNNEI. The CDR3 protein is CASKQKNTGELFF. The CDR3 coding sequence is TGTGCCAGCAAACAGAAGAACACCGGGGAGCTGTTTTTT.

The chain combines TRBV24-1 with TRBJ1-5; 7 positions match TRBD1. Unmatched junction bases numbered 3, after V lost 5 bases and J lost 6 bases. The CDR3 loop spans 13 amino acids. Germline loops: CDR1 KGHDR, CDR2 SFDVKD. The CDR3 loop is CATSARGRQPQHF. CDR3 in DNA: TGTGCCACCAGTGCAAGGGGGCGTCAGCCCCAGCATTTT.

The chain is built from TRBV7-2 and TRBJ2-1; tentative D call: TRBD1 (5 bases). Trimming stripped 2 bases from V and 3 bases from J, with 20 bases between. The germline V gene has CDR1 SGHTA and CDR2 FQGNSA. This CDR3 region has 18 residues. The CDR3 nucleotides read TGTGCCAGCAGCTTACGACTGGTTAGGCAGGGCAGCTACAATGAGCAGTTCTTC. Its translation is CASSLRLVRQGSYNEQFF.

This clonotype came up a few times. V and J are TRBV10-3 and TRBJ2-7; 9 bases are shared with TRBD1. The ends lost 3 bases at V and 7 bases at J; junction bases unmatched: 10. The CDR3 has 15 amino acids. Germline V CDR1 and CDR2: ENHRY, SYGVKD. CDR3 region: CAISDQGTGRGEQYV. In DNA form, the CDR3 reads TGTGCCATCAGTGACCAGGGGACAGGGCGTGGAGAGCAGTACGTC.

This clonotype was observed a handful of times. This CDR3 reads CASRQRLVADTQYF. DNA of the CDR3: TGTGCCAGCAGGCAGAGACTGGTCGCAGATACGCAGTATTTT. The chain carries TRBV7-2 and TRBJ2-3; D is unresolved. This CDR3 contains 14 residues. V shed 6 bases and J shed 4 bases, with 14 bases lying between them. The germline CDR1 and CDR2 sequences are SGHTA and FQGNSA.

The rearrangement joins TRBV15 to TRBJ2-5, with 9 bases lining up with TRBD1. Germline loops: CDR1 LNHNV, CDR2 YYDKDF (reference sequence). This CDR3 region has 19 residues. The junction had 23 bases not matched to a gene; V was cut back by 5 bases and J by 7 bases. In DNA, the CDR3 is TGTGCCACCAGCCGAAGTAGGGGACAGGGCCTCTACGAGGGGGCGACCCAGTACTTC. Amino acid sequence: CATSRSRGQGLYEGATQYF.

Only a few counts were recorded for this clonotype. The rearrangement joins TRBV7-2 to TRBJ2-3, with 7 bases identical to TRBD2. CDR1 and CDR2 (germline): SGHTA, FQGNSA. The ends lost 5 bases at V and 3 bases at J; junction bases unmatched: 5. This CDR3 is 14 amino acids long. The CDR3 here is CASSPQRETDTQYF. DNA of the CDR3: TGTGCCAGCAGCCCCCAGCGGGAAACAGATACGCAGTATTTT.

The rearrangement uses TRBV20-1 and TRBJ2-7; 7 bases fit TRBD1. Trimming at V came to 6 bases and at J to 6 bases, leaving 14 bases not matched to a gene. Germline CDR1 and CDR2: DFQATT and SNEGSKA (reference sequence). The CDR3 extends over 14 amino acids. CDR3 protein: CSAKGTVITLEQYV. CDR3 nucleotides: TGCAGTGCAAAGGGGACAGTCATTACCCTCGAGCAGTACGTC.

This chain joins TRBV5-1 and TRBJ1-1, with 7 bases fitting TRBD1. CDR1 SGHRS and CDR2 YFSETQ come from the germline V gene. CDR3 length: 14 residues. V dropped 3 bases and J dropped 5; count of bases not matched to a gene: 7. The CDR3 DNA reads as TGCGCCAGCAGCTGGGGACAGAGCGCGACTGAAGCTTTCTTT. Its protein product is CASSWGQSATEAFF.

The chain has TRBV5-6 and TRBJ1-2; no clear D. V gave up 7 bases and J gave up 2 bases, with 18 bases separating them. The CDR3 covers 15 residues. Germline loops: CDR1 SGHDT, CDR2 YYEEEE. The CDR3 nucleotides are TGTGCCAGCGGCCCTACTCTGACCGAGAACTATGGCTACACCTTC. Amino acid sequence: CASGPTLTENYGYTF.

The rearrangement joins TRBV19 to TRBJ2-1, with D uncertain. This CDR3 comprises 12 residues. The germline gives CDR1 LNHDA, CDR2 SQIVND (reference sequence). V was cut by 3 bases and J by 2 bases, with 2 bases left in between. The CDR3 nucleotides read TGTGCCAGTAGTATCCCCTACAATGAGCAGTTCTTC. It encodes CASSIPYNEQFF.

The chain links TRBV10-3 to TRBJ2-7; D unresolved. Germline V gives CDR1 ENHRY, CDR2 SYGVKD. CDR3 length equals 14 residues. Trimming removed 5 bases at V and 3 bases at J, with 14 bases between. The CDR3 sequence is CAISSRTSHYEQYF. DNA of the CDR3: TGTGCCATCAGTTCTCGGACGAGCCACTACGAGCAGTACTTC.

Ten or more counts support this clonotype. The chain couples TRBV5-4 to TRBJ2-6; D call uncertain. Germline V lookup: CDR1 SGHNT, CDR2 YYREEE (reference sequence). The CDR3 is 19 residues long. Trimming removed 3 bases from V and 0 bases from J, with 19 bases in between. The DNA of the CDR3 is TGTGCCAGCAGCTCGGCAGAGTACGTCCTTAACTCTGGGGCCAACGTCCTGACTTTC. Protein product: CASSSAEYVLNSGANVLTF. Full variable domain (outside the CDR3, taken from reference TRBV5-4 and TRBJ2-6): ETGVTQSPTHLIKTRGQQVTLRCSSQSGHNTVSWYQQALGQGPQFIFQYYREEENGRGNFPPRFSGLQFPNYSSELNVNALELDDSALYLCASSSAEYVLNSGANVLTFGAGSRLTVL.

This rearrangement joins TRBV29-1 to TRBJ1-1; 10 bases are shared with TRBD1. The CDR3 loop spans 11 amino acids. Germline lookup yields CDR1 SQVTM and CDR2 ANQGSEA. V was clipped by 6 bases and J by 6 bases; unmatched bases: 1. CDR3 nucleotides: TGCAGCGTGACAGGGGGCCCTGAAGCTTTCTTT. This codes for CSVTGGPEAFF.

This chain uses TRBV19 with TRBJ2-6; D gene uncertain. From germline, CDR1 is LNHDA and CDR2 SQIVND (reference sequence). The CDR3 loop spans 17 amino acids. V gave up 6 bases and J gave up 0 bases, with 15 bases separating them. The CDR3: CASRSIGRGSGANVLTF. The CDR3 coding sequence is TGTGCCAGTAGAAGCATCGGACGAGGCTCTGGGGCCAACGTCCTGACTTTC.

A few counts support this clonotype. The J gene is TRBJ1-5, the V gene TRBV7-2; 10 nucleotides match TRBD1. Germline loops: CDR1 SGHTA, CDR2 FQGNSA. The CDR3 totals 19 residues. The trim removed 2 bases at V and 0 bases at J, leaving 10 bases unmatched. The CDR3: CASSLSRTGGAYSNQPQHF. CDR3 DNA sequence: TGTGCCAGCAGCTTATCCAGGACAGGGGGTGCGTATAGCAATCAGCCCCAGCATTTT. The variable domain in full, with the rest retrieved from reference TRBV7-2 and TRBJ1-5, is GAGVSQSPSNKVTEKGKDVELRCDPISGHTALYWYRQSLGQGLEFLIYFQGNSAPDKSGLPSDRFSAERTGGSVSTLTIQRTQQEDSAVYLCASSLSRTGGAYSNQPQHFGDGTRLSIL.

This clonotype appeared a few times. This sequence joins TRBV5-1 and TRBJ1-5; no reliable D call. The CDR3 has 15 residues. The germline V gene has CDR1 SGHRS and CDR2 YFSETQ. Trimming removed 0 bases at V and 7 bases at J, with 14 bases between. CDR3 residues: CASSLAGEGGQPQHF. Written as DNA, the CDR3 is TGCGCCAGCAGCTTGGCCGGGGAAGGAGGGCAGCCCCAGCATTTT.

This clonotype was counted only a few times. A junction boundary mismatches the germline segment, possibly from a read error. Here the CDR3 DNA reads TGCAGTGCTAGGCCCGGGAACAATGAAGCTTTCTTT. This sequence encodes CSARPGNNEAFF. The chain combines TRBV20-1 with TRBJ1-1; D ambiguous. Germline loops: CDR1 DFQATT, CDR2 SNEGSKA (reference sequence). CDR3 size: 12 residues.

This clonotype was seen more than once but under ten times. This CDR3 reads CASSEGRITEAFF. CDR3 coding DNA: TGTGCCAGCAGTGAAGGCCGTATTACGGAAGCTTTCTTT. This chain connects TRBV6-1 to TRBJ1-1; D remains ambiguous. Germline lookup yields CDR1 MNHNS and CDR2 SASEGT. CDR3 length equals 13 residues. Trimming removed 1 base from V and 8 bases from J, with 11 bases in between.

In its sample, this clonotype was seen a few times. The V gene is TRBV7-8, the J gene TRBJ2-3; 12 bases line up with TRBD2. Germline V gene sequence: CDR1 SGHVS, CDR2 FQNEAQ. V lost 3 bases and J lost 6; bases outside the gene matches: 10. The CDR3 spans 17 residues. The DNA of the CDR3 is TGTGCCAGCAGCTTGCGGCTAGCGGGGGGGCCTGTGGATACGCAGTATTTT. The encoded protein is CASSLRLAGGPVDTQYF.